This record covers a single TCR beta chain. Its antigen is as yet unknown. Sequencing used immunoSEQ multiplex PCR; TCRdb keeps in-frame clones, though not all of them. The sample includes about 56,000 clones, over 70% seen only once; the top ten take 5% to 6.5%. The V end lost 6 bases, the J end lost 0 bases, and 12 bases lay between the germline ends. The germline V gene encodes CDR1 MNHEY and CDR2 SVGAGI. This CDR3 has 15 residues. This entry is derived from a study of a mutant IDH1 vaccine in newly diagnosed glioma. Study in general: It was radiotherapy, temozolomide, or both that patients received previously, with most receiving both. Week 47 marked visit V13, whereas week 35 marked visit V12.

Specified time point: week 47, end of study. Vaccine doses each comprised 300 ug of mutant IDH1 20-mer peptide, with topical imiquimod. Donors harbored newly found WHO grade 3 or 4 IDH1-mutant, ATRX-lost astrocytomas. The origin of this receptor is a man over 45 with glioma. The input for sequencing was PBMCs, taken from a glioma patient whose treatment included an IDH1 peptide vaccine. V gene TRBV6-5 combines with J gene TRBJ1-5; TRBD1 might be the D (6 bases). The chain's CDR3 is CASRDSRYSNQPQHF. The CDR3 DNA follows: TGTGCCAGCAGGGACAGCAGATATAGCAATCAGCCCCAGCATTTT.